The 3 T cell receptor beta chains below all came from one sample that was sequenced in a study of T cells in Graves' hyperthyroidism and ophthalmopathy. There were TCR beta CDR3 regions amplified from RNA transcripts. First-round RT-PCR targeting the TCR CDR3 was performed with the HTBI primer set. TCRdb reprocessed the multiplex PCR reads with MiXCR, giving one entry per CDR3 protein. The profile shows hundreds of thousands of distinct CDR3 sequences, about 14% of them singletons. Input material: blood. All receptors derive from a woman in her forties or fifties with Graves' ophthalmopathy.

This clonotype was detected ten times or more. Written as DNA, the CDR3 is TGTGCCAGCAGCTTAGATCTGGTGGCCTACGAGCAGTACTTC. Encoded protein: CASSLDLVAYEQYF. The chain employs TRBV11-2 and TRBJ2-7; D uncertain. The CDR3 runs to 14 residues. Trimming stripped 0 bases from V and 2 bases from J, with 8 bases between. Germline V gives CDR1 SGHAT, CDR2 FQNNGV.

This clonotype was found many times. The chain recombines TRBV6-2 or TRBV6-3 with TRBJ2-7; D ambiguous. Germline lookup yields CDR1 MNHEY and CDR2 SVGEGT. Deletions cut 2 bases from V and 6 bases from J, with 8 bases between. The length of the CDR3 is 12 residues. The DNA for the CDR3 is TGTGCCAGCAGTTACACGGACGGCGAGCAGTACTTC. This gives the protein CASSYTDGEQYF.

The CDR3 loop is CASSEYGLAGGRETQYF. DNA for the CDR3: TGTGCCAGCAGTGAATACGGACTAGCGGGAGGGAGGGAGACCCAGTACTTC. V is TRBV25-1 and J is TRBJ2-5, with 15 nucleotides matching TRBD2. The junction had 4 bases not matched to a gene; V was cut back by 0 bases and J by 5 bases. This CDR3 region has 17 residues. The germline gives CDR1 MGHDK, CDR2 SYGVNS.